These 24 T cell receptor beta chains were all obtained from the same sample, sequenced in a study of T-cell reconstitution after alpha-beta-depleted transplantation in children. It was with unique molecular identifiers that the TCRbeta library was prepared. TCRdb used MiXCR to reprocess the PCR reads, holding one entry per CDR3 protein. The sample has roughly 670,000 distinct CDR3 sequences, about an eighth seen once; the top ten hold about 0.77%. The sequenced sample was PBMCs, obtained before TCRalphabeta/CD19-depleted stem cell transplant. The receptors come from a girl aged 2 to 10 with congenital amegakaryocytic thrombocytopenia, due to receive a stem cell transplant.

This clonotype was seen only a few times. The CDR3 nucleotides read TGTGCCAGCAGCTACGCCGAAAACGACGCGGCTTTCTTT. Its translation is CASSYAENDAAFF. The rearrangement joins TRBV7-6 to TRBJ1-1, with D uncertain. Germline V gene data show CDR1 as SGHVS and CDR2 as FNYEAQ. This CDR3 has 13 residues. The V end was cut by 4 bases, the J end by 11 bases, with 17 bases between. The complete variable domain, with remaining parts taken from reference TRBV7-6 and TRBJ1-1, reads GAGVSQSPRYKVTKRGQDVALRCDPISGHVSLYWYRQALGQGPEFLTYFNYEAQQDKSGLPNDRFSAERPEGSISTLTIQRTEQRDSAMYRCASSYAENDAAFFGQGTRLTVV.

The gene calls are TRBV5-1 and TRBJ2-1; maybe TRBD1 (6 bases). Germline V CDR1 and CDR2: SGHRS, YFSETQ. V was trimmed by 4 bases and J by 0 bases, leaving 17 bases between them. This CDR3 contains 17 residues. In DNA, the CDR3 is TGCGCCAGCAGCGGGGGCGCTGCCCTCGGCTCCTACAATGAGCAGTTCTTC. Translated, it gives CASSGGAALGSYNEQFF.

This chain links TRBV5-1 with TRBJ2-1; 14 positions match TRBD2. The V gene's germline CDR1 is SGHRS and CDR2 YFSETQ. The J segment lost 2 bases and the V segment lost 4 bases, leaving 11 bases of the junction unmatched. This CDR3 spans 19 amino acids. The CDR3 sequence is CASSPSGTSGSATYNEQFF. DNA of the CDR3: TGCGCCAGCAGCCCGTCCGGGACTAGCGGGAGCGCCACCTACAATGAGCAGTTCTTC.

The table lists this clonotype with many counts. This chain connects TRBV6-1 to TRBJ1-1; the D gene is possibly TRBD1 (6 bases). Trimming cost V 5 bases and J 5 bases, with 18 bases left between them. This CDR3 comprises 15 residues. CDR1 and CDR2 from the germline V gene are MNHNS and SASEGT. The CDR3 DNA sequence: TGTGCCAGCAGTCTCAACTTAGGGGGGGCAACTGAAGCTTTCTTT. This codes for CASSLNLGGATEAFF.

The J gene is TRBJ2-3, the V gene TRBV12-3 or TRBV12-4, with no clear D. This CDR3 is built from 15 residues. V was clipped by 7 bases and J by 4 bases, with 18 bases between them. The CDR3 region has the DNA TGTGCCAGCAATATGGGATCTGGTCACCCAGATACGCAGTATTTT. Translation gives CASNMGSGHPDTQYF.

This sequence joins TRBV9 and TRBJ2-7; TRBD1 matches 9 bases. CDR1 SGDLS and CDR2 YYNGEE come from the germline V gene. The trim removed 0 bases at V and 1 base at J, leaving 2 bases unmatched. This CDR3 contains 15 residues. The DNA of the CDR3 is TGTGCCAGCAGCGTAGCCGGACAGGGGTCCTACGAGCAGTACTTC. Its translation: CASSVAGQGSYEQYF. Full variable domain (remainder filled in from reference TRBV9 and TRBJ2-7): DSGVTQTPKHLITATGQRVTLRCSPRSGDLSVYWYQQSLDQGLQFLIQYYNGEERAKGNILERFSAQQFPDLHSELNLSSLELGDSALYFCASSVAGQGSYEQYFGPGTRLTVT.

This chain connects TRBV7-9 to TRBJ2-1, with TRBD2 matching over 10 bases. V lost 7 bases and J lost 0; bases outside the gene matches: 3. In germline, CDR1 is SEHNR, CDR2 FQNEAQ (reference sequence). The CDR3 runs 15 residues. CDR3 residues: CASNGLADSYNEQFF. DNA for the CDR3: TGTGCCAGCAACGGACTAGCGGACTCCTACAATGAGCAGTTCTTC.

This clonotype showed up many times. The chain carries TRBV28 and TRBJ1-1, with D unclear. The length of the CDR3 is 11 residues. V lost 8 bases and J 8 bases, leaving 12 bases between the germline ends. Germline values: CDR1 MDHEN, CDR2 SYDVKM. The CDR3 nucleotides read TGTGCCAGCCTCGGCCCACGGGAAGCTTTCTTT. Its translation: CASLGPREAFF.

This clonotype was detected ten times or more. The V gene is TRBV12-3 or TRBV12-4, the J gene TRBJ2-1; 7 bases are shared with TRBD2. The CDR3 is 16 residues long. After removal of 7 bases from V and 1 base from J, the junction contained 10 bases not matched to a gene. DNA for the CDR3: TGTGCCAGCACCCAGACTAGCTCCCAATCCTACAATGAGCAGTTCTTC. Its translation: CASTQTSSQSYNEQFF.

The DNA of the CDR3 is TGTGCCAGCACCATGGAGGCAGGGCCGTCCAGCGAGCAGTACTTC. This gives the protein CASTMEAGPSSEQYF. The chain carries TRBV9 and TRBJ2-7; the D gene could be TRBD1 or TRBD2 (5 bases each). The CDR3 is 15 residues long. The V gene lost 6 bases and the J gene lost 6 bases, with 22 bases spanning the gap. The germline V gene encodes CDR1 SGDLS and CDR2 YYNGEE.

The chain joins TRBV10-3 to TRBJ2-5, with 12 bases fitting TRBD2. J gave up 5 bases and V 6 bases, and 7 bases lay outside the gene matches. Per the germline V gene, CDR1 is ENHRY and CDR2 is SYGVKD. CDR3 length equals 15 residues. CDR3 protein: CAIRRTSGTWETQYF. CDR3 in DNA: TGTGCCATCAGGAGGACTAGCGGGACGTGGGAGACCCAGTACTTC.

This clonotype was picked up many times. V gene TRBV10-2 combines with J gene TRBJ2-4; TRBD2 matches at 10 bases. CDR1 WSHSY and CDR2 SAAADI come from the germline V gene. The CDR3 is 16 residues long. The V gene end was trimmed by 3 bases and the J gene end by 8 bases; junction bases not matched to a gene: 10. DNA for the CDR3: TGCGCCAGCAGTGACGTTGTCTTAGCGGGAGGTGACATTCAGTACTTC. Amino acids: CASSDVVLAGGDIQYF.

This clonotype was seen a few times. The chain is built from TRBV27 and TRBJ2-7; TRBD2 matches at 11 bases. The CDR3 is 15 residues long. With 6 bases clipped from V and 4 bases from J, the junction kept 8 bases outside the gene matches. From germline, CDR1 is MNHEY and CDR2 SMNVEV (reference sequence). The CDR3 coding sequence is TGTGCCAGCAGACGACTAGCGGGAAGTAGTTACGAGCAGTACTTC. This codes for CASRRLAGSSYEQYF.

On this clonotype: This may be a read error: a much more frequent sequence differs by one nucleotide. The CDR3 spells CASSLKEREASYEQYF. CDR3 nucleotides: TGTGCCAGCAGTTTAAAGGAGCGGGAGGCCTCCTACGAGCAGTACTTC. The gene calls are TRBV12-3 or TRBV12-4 and TRBJ2-7; 9 bases are shared with TRBD2. The CDR3 covers 16 residues. The trim removed 2 bases at V and 0 bases at J, leaving 5 bases unmatched.

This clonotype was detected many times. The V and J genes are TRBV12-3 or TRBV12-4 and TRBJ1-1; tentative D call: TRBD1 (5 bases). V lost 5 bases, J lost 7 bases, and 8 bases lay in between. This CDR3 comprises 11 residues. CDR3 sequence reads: CASSQTGEAFF. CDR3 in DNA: TGTGCCAGCAGTCAAACAGGTGAAGCTTTCTTT.

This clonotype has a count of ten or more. The CDR3 DNA sequence: TGTGCCATCAGTGGGACTAGCGGGGCCGTGAACAATGAGCAGTTCTTC. It is translated as CAISGTSGAVNNEQFF. V is TRBV10-3 and J is TRBJ2-1, with TRBD2 matching 12 bases. Germline CDR1 reads ENHRY; CDR2 reads SYGVKD. This CDR3 has 16 residues. The V segment lost 4 bases and the J segment 5 bases; nucleotides outside the gene matches: 6.

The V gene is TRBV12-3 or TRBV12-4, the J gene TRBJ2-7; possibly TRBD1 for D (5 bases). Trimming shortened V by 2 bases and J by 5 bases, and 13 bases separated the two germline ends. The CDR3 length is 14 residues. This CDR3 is CASSLFGQGNEQYF. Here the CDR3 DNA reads TGTGCCAGCAGTTTATTTGGGCAGGGCAACGAGCAGTACTTC.

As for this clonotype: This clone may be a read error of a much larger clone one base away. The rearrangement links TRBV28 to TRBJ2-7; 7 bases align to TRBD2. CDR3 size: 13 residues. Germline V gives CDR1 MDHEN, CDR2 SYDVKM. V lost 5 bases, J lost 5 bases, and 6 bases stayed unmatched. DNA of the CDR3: TGTGCCAGCAGTCGGGCTAGCGGTAACGAGCAGTACTTC. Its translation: CASSRASGNEQYF.

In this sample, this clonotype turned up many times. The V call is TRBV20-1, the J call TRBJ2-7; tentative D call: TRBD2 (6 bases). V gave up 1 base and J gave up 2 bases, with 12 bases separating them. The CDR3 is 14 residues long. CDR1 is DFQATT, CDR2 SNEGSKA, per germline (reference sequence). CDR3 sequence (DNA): TGCAGTGCTAGAGTGCAAGCGGGTCCCTACGAGCAGTACTTC. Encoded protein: CSARVQAGPYEQYF.

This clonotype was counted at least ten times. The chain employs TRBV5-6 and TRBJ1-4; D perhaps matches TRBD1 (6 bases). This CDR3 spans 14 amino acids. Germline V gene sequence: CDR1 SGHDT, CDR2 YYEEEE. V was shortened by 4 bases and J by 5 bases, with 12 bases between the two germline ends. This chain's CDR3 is CASSRGAVNEKLFF. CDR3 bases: TGTGCCAGCAGCCGGGGGGCAGTCAATGAAAAACTGTTTTTT.

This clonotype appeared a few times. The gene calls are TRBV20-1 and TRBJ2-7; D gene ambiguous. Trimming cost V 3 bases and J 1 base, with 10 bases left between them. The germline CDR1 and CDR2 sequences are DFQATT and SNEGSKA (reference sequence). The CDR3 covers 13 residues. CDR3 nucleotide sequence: TGCAGTGCTAGGGAAGGGATTTCCTACGAGCAGTACTTC. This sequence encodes CSAREGISYEQYF.

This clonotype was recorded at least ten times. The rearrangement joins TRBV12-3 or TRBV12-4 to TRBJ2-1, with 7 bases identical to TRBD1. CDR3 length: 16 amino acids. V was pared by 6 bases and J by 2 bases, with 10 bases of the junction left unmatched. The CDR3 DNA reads TGTGCCAGCAGCTACCAGGGGGTGAAGCCCTACAATGAGCAGTTCTTC. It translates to CASSYQGVKPYNEQFF.

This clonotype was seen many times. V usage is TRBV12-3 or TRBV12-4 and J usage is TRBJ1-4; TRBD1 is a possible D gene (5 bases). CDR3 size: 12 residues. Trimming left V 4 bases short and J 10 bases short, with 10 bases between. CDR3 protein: CASSWGDGKLFF. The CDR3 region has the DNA TGTGCCAGCAGTTGGGGGGACGGAAAACTGTTTTTT.

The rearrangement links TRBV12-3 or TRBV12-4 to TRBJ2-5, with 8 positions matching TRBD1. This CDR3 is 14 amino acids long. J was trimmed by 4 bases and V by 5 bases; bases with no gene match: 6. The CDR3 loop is CASSDRGWIETQYF. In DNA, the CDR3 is TGTGCCAGCAGTGACAGGGGTTGGATAGAGACCCAGTACTTC.